This T cell receptor (beta chain) comes out of a study of cytomegalovirus exposure and HLA in healthy donors. The assay was immunoSEQ multiplex PCR, and TCRdb's table has in-frame clones only and misses some. This sample yields about 160,000 clones, of which approximately 89% are seen a single time; 4% to 5% belongs to the top ten. The germline V gene encodes CDR1 SGHRS and CDR2 YFSETQ. V shed 4 bases, J shed 4 bases, and the junction held 2 bases outside the gene matches. The CDR3 is made up of 13 amino acids. The chain uses TRBV5-1 and TRBJ2-1; 7 nucleotides match TRBD1. The TCR comes from a man younger than 35 in good health and CMV-seropositive. Sequences were obtained from PBMCs. In DNA form, the CDR3 reads TGCGCCAGCAGCCCGGGACAGTACAATGAGCAGTTCTTC. Amino acid sequence: CASSPGQYNEQFF.